This T cell receptor (beta chain) was captured in a study of cytomegalovirus exposure and HLA in healthy donors. The study ran its PCR with 60 Vbeta and 13 Jbeta primers. The assay was immunoSEQ multiplex PCR, and TCRdb's table has in-frame clones only and misses some. The table records 210,000 or so clones, more than 60% of them present only once. V shed 5 bases and J 0 bases; nucleotides not matched to a gene: 8. The CDR3 covers 17 residues. CDR1 and CDR2 (germline): SGHRS, YFSETQ. The chain joins TRBV5-1 to TRBJ1-3; 10 bases match TRBD1. The sample comprised PBMCs. This clonotype originated in a girl aged 2-10 years in good health and CMV-seronegative. For the CDR3, the DNA is TGCGCCAGCAGTCAGAGGACAGGGGGTTTCTCTGGAAACACCATATATTTT. It encodes CASSQRTGGFSGNTIYF.